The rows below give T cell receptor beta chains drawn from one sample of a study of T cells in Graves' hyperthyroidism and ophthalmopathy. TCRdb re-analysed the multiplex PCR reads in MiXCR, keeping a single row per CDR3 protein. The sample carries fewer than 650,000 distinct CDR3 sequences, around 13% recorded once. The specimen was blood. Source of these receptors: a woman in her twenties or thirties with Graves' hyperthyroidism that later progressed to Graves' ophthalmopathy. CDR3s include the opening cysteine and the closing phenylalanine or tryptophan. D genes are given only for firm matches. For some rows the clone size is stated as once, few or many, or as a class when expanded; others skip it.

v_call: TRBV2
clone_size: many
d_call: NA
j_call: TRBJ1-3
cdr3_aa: CASVAPTTGNTIYF
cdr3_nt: TGTGCCAGCGTCGCTCCCACCACAGGAAACACCATATATTTT

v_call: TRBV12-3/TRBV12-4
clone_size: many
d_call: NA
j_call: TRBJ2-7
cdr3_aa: CASSLRQVTAEQYF
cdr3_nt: TGTGCCAGCAGTTTAAGACAAGTAACCGCCGAGCAGTACTTC

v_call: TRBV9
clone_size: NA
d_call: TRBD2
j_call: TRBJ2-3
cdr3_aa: CASSVVGGGPDTQYF
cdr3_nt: TGTGCCAGCAGCGTAGTTGGGGGAGGGCCAGATACGCAGTATTTT

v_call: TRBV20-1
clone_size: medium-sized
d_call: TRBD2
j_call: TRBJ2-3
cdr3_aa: CSADRDYGTDTQYF
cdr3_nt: TGCAGTGCTGACCGGGACTACGGCACAGATACGCAGTATTTT

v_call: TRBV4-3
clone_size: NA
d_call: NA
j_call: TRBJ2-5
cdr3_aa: CASSQDLGTGRGITQETRYF
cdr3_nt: TGCGCCAGCAGCCAAGATCTGGGAACGGGAAGGGGTATTACCCAAGAGACCCGGTACTTC

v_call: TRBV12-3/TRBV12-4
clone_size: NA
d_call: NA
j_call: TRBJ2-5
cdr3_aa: CASSPGTLTYF
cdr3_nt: TGTGCCAGCAGTCCCGGGACGTTGACGTACTTC

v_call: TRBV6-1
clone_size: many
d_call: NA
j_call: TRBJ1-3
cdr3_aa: CASSYAPELGNTIYF
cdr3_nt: TGTGCCAGCAGTTACGCCCCGGAGCTGGGAAACACCATATATTTT

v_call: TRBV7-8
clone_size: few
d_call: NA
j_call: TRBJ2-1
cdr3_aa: CASSEGTPATRNEQFF
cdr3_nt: TGTGCCAGCAGCGAGGGGACTCCCGCGACCCGAAATGAGCAGTTCTTC

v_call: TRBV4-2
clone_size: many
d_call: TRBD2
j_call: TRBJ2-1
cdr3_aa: CASSQVGLGGEQFF
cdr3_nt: TGTGCCAGCAGCCAAGTGGGACTAGGAGGTGAGCAGTTCTTC

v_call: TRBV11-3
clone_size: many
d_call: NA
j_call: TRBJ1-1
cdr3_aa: CASSFEGIAEAFF
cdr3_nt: TGTGCCAGCAGCTTCGAGGGGATCGCTGAAGCTTTCTTT

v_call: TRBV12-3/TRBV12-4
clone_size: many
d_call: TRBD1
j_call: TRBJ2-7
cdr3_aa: CASSSQTGSDYEQYF
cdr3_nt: TGTGCCAGCAGTTCGCAGACAGGGTCAGACTACGAGCAGTACTTC

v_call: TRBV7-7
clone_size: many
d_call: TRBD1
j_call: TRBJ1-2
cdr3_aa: CASSSPTGQENGYTF
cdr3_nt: TGTGCTAGCAGCTCTCCGACAGGGCAGGAGAATGGCTACACCTTC

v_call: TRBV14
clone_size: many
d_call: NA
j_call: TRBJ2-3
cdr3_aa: CASSSFLGGAGTQYF
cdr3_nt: TGTGCCAGCAGCTCCTTCCTTGGGGGGGCCGGTACGCAGTATTTT

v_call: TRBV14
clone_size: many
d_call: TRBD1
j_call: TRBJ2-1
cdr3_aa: CASSLRTGVYNEQFF
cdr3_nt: TGTGCCAGCAGCCTCCGGACAGGAGTCTACAATGAGCAGTTCTTC

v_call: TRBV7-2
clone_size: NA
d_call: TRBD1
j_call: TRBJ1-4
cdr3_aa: CASSHPVGQGNEKLFF
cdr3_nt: TGTGCCAGCAGCCACCCTGTGGGACAGGGAAACGAAAAACTGTTTTTT

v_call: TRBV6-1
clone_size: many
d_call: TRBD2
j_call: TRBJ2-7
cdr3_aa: CASKETGWRLAGAYEQYF
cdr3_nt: TGTGCCAGCAAAGAGACAGGGTGGCGACTAGCGGGAGCCTACGAGCAGTACTTC

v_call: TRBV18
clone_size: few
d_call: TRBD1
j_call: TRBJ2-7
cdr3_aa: CASSPLQGATEQYF
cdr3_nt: TGTGCCAGCTCACCTCTACAGGGGGCGACCGAGCAGTACTTC

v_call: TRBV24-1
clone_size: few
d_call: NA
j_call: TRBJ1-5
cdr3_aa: CATSDQRSHSNQPQHF
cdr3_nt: TGTGCCACCAGTGATCAAAGGAGTCATAGCAATCAGCCCCAGCATTTT

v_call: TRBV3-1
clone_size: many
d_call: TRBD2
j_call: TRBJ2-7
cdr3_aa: CASSPNRLAGPAYF
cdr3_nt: TGTGCCAGCAGCCCGAACCGACTAGCGGGACCAGCGTACTTC

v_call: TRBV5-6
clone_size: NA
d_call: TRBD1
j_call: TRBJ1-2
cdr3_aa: CASSLFLDRNYGYTF
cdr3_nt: TGTGCCAGCAGCTTGTTTTTGGACAGGAACTATGGCTACACCTTC

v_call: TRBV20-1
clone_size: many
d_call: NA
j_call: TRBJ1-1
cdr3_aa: CSARLQGTEAFF
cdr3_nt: TGCAGTGCTAGACTACAGGGCACTGAAGCTTTCTTT

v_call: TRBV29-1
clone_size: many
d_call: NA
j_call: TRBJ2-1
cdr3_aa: CSAVAESSYNEQFF
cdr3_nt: TGCAGCGCCGTGGCGGAAAGCTCCTACAATGAGCAGTTCTTC

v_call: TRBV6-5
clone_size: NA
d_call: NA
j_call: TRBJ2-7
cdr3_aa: CASSYRPGAYEQYF
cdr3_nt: TGTGCCAGCAGTTACCGGCCGGGTGCCTACGAGCAGTACTTC

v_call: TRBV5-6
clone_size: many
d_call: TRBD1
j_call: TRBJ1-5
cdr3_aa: CASSPQGAGQPQHF
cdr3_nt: TGTGCCAGCAGTCCACAGGGGGCAGGTCAGCCCCAGCATTTT

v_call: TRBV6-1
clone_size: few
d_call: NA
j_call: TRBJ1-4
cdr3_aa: CASWASNEKLFF
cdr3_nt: TGTGCCAGCTGGGCTTCAAATGAAAAACTGTTTTTT

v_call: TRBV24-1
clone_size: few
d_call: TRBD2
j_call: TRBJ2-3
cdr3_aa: CAAGGGRAAGTDTQYF
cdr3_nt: TGTGCCGCTGGAGGCGGGAGGGCCGCGGGCACAGATACGCAGTATTTT

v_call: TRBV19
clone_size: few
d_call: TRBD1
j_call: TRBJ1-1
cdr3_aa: CASSEGQGDLSEAFF
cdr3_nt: TGTGCCAGTAGTGAAGGGCAGGGGGACTTAAGCGAGGCTTTCTTT

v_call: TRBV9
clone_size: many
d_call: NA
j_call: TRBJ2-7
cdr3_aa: CASSKNSRGSYEQYF
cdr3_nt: TGTGCCAGCAGCAAGAACTCCCGGGGATCCTACGAGCAGTACTTC

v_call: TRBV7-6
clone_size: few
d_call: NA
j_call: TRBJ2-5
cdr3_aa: CASSQGTRWETQYF
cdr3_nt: TGTGCCAGCAGCCAGGGCACTCGGTGGGAGACCCAGTACTTC

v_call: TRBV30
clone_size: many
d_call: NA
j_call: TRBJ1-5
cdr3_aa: CAWSVQGRSPQHF
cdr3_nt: TGTGCCTGGAGTGTACAGGGAAGGTCGCCCCAGCATTTT

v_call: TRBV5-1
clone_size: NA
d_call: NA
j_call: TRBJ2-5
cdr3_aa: CASSLAVGVQETQYF
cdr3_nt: TGCGCCAGCAGCTTGGCCGTCGGGGTTCAAGAGACCCAGTACTTC

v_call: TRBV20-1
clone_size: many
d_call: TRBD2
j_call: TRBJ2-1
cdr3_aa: CSASLAGDGGEQFF
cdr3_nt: TGCAGTGCTAGTCTGGCGGGAGACGGCGGTGAGCAGTTCTTC

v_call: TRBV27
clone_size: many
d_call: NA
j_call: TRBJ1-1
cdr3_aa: CASSFGQGSMNTEAFF
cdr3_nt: TGTGCCAGCAGTTTCGGGCAGGGGAGCATGAACACTGAAGCTTTCTTT

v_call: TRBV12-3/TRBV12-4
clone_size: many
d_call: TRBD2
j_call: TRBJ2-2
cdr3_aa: CASSLALAGGTGELFF
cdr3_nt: TGTGCCAGCAGTTTAGCGCTAGCGGGAGGTACCGGGGAGCTGTTTTTT

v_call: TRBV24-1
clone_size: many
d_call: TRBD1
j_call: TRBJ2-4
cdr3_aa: CATSDLRTGGGNIQYF
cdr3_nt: TGTGCCACCAGTGACCTCCGGACAGGGGGTGGAAACATTCAGTACTTC

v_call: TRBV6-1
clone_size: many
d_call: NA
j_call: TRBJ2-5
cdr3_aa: CASSFRGGQETQYF
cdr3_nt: TGTGCCAGCAGTTTCAGGGGAGGTCAAGAGACCCAGTACTTC

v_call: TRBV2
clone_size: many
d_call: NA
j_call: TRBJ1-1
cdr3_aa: CASSEGQGEAFF
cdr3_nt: TGTGCCAGCAGTGAAGGCCAGGGAGAAGCTTTCTTT

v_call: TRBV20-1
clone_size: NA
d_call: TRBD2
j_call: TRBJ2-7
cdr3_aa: CSASKFGGSLLYEQYF
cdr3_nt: TGCAGTGCTAGTAAGTTTGGCGGGAGTTTACTCTACGAGCAGTACTTC

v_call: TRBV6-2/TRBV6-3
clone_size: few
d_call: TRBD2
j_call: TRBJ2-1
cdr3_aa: CASSYALAGGRNEQFF
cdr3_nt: TGTGCCAGCAGTTACGCATTAGCGGGAGGCCGCAATGAGCAGTTCTTC

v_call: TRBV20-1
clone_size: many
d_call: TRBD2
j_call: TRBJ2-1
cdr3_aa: CSARDLSSTSGTLGNEQFF
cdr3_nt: TGCAGTGCTAGAGATCTAAGTTCGACTAGCGGGACCCTAGGCAATGAGCAGTTCTTC

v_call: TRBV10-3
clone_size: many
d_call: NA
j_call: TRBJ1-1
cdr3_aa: CAIRDSHYTEAFF
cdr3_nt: TGTGCCATCAGGGACAGCCACTACACTGAAGCTTTCTTT

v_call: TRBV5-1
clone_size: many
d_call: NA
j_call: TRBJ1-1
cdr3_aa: CASSLSRISNTEAFF
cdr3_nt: TGCGCCAGCAGCTTGTCCCGAATATCGAACACTGAAGCTTTCTTT